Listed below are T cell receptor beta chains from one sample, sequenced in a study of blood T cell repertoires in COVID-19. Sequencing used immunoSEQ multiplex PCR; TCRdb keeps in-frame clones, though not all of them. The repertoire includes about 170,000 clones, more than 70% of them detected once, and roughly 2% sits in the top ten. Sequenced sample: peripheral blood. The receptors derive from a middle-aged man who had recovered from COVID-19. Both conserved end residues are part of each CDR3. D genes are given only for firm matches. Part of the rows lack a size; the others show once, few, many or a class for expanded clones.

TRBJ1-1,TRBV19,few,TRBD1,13,TGTGCCAGTAGTGACAGGGGGCGCACTGAAGCTTTCTTT,CASSDRGRTEAFF
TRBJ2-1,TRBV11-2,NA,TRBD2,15,TGTGCCAGCAGCTTGACTAGCGGGGGGGGCAATGAGCAGTTCTTC,CASSLTSGGGNEQFF
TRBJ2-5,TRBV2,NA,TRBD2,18,TGTGCCAGCAGTGGGATAAGTAGGGGCACTAGCGGGAGGGAGACCCAGTACTTC,CASSGISRGTSGRETQYF
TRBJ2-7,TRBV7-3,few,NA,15,TGTGCCAGCAGCCCCGCCGAGGGGACTTGGAACGAGCAGTACTTC,CASSPAEGTWNEQYF
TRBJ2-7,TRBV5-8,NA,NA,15,TGTGCCAGCAGTCCCAAGGGGGGACAGCTTTACGAGCAGTACTTC,CASSPKGGQLYEQYF
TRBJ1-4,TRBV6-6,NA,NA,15,TGTGCCAGCAGGGCTCTCAGGGCAACTAATGAAAAACTGTTTTTT,CASRALRATNEKLFF
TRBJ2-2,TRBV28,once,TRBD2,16,TGTGCCAGCAGACCTGGGACTAGCGGGGGTCACGGGGAGCTGTTTTTT,CASRPGTSGGHGELFF
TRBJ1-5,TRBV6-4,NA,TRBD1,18,TGTGCCAGCAGTGACCCAAAGTCTACAGGGGCAGGCAATCAGCCCCAGCATTTT,CASSDPKSTGAGNQPQHF
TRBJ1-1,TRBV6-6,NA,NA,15,TGTGCCAGCAGTCCCAACAGGGCGGAGAACACTGAAGCTTTCTTT,CASSPNRAENTEAFF
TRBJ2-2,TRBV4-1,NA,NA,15,TGCGCCAGCAGCCAAATGCGGGGAGACACCGGGGAGCTGTTTTTT,CASSQMRGDTGELFF
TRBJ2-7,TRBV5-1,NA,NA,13,TGCGCCAGCAGCTTGGACAGGGACTACGAGCAGTACTTC,CASSLDRDYEQYF
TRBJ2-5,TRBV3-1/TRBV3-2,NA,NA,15,TGTGCCAGCAGCCAAGAAGCGGCGGCCCGCGAGGCCCAGTACTTC,CASSQEAAAREAQYF
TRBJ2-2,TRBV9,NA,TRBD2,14,TGTGCCAGCAGCGTAGTCGCGGGGGGCGGGGAGCTGTTTTTT,CASSVVAGGGELFF
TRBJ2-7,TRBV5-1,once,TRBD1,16,TGCGCCAGCAGCTCAGCCAGACAGGGGTTTGTCGACGAGCAGTACTTC,CASSSARQGFVDEQYF
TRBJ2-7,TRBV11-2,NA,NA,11,TGTGCCAGCAGCCCCGGGAACGAGCAGTACTTC,CASSPGNEQYF
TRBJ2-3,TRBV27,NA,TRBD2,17,TGTGCCAGCAGTCCCCGGACTAGCGGGAGGGCCAAAGATACGCAGTATTTT,CASSPRTSGRAKDTQYF
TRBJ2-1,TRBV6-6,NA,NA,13,TGTGCCAGCAGGTTTGGCGGGAAGCATGAGCAGTTCTTC,CASRFGGKHEQFF
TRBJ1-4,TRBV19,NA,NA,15,TGTGCCAGTAGTATACAGGGCAGCCAAACGTTGAAACTGTTTTTT,CASSIQGSQTLKLFF
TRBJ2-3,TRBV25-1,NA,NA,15,TGTGCCAGCAGTTGGGGCGGGGAGGTAACAGATACGCAGTATTTT,CASSWGGEVTDTQYF
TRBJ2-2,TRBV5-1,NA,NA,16,TGCGCCAGCAGCTTTTTTTTCCTAGCTGACACCGGGGAGCTGTTTTTT,CASSFFFLADTGELFF
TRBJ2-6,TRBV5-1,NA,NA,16,TGCGCCAGCAGCTTGGGGGTGGGCCCTGGGGCCAACGTCCTGACTTTC,CASSLGVGPGANVLTF
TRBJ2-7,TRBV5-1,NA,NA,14,TGCGCCAGCAGCTTGGAGCGGATCCCGGGCGAGCAGTACTTC,CASSLERIPGEQYF
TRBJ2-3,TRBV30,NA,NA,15,TGTGCCTGGAGTGTCGGCTCCGGGGTTGGAGATACGCAGTATTTT,CAWSVGSGVGDTQYF
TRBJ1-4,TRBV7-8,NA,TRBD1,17,TGTGCCAGCAGCTTAGCTCGCGGCAGGGGGTTTGGTGAAAAACTGTTTTTT,CASSLARGRGFGEKLFF
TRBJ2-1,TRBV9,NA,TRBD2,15,TGTGCCAGCAGCGTAGATAGCGGGAGGGTCAATGAGCAGTTCTTC,CASSVDSGRVNEQFF
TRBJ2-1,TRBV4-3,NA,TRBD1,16,TGCGCCAGCAGCCCCCAATGGACAGGGCCTTACAATGAGCAGTTCTTC,CASSPQWTGPYNEQFF
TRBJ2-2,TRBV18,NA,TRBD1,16,TGTGCCAGCTCACCAGCCGACAGGGGGCGGACCGGGGAGCTGTTTTTT,CASSPADRGRTGELFF
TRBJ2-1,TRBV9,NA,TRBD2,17,TGTGCCAGCAGCACCTGGACTAGCGGGGCTTCCTACAATGAGCAGTTCTTC,CASSTWTSGASYNEQFF
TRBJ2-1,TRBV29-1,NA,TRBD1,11,TGCAGCGGGGGACAGGGGAATGAGCAGTTCTTC,CSGGQGNEQFF
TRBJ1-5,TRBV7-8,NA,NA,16,TGTGCCAGCAGTCCCTTCCGGGGGTCGAGCAATCAGCCCCAGCATTTT,CASSPFRGSSNQPQHF
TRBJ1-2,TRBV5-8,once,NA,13,TGTGCCAGCAGCTTGGGCAGGGTCTATGGCTACACCTTC,CASSLGRVYGYTF